Described below is a single TCR beta chain sequence and its context. Produced via immunoSEQ multiplex PCR; TCRdb's table is partial and in-frame only. Counted here are about 100,000 clones, 85% to 95% occurring once; the ten biggest clones make up roughly 0.33%. The data were taken from a study of technical replicates of blood from a few donors. The CDR3 has 14 residues. Trimming cost V 8 bases and J 0 bases, with 13 bases left between them. CDR1 MNHEY and CDR2 SMNVEV come from the germline V gene (reference sequence). Sequencing was done on a sample of T cells isolated from PBMCs. The rearrangement links TRBV27 to TRBJ2-5, with a tentative D call TRBD1 (6 bases). The TCR comes from a human donor in good health. In DNA, the CDR3 is TGTGCCAGCGACAAAACAGGGAACCAAGAGACCCAGTACTTC. Protein: CASDKTGNQETQYF.